The 21 T cell receptor beta chains presented below share a single source sample, sequenced in a study of blood T cell repertoires in COVID-19. The repertoire was sequenced with immunoSEQ multiplex PCR; TCRdb's copy has only in-frame clones and lacks some. Of under 200,000 clones listed, roughly four fifths were seen once; the top ten hold approximately 10%. Sequencing used peripheral blood. These receptor sequences come from a man aged 70-80 years with active or convalescent COVID-19.

This clone occurred a few times. This sequence joins TRBV29-1 and TRBJ2-7; TRBD1 aligns across 9 bases. CDR1 is SQVTM, CDR2 ANQGSEA, per germline. This CDR3 has 15 residues. After removal of 1 base from V and 3 bases from J, the junction contained 7 bases not matched to a gene. The CDR3 here is CSVEVSQGQGYEQYF. Written as DNA, the CDR3 is TGCAGCGTTGAAGTTTCACAGGGACAGGGCTACGAGCAGTACTTC.

This chain connects TRBV5-1 to TRBJ2-7; 7 nucleotides align to TRBD1. The germline V gene has CDR1 SGHRS and CDR2 YFSETQ. J was trimmed by 2 bases and V by 4 bases; bases with no gene match: 12. This CDR3 region has 16 residues. The CDR3 nucleotides read TGCGCCAGCAGCACGGCATCACAGGGGCTGGCCTACGAGCAGTACTTC. Translating it yields CASSTASQGLAYEQYF. The full variable domain, in which reference TRBV5-1 and TRBJ2-7 provide the parts outside the CDR3, is KAGVTQTPRYLIKTRGQQVTLSCSPISGHRSVSWYQQTPGQGLQFLFEYFSETQRNKGNFPGRFSGRQFSNSRSEMNVSTLELGDSALYLCASSTASQGLAYEQYFGPGTRLTVT.

This chain links TRBV10-2 with TRBJ2-1; D gene ambiguous. This CDR3 spans 13 amino acids. The V end was cut by 5 bases, the J end by 2 bases, with 7 bases between. Looked up from germline, CDR1 is WSHSY and CDR2 is SAAADI. CDR3 amino acids: CASSPQPYNEQFF. The DNA of the CDR3 is TGCGCCAGCAGTCCACAACCCTACAATGAGCAGTTCTTC.

The V gene is TRBV19, the J gene TRBJ1-1; the D gene is possibly TRBD1 (5 bases). The V gene lost 2 bases and the J gene lost 11 bases, with 15 bases spanning the gap. This CDR3 contains 13 residues. The V gene's germline CDR1 is LNHDA and CDR2 SQIVND (reference sequence). The CDR3 is CASSITGRRVAFF. The CDR3 nucleotides read TGTGCCAGTAGTATAACCGGTCGCAGGGTGGCTTTCTTT.

This chain joins TRBV4-3 and TRBJ1-2, with 7 bases identical to TRBD1. Germline CDR1 and CDR2: LGHNA and YSLEER. J lost 7 bases, V lost 2 bases, and 10 bases had no gene match. The CDR3 is 15 residues long. CDR3 region: CASSQLTKGAGGYTF. DNA for the CDR3: TGCGCCAGCAGCCAACTGACGAAGGGGGCCGGTGGCTACACCTTC.

V usage is TRBV9 and J usage is TRBJ1-1, with 7 bases lining up with TRBD1. Germline assignment: CDR1 SGDLS and CDR2 YYNGEE. Trimming took 8 bases from V and 2 from J; bases not matched to a gene: 3. This CDR3 region has 12 residues. The DNA of the CDR3 is TGTGCCAGTAACAGGGGAAACACTGAAGCTTTCTTT. It translates to CASNRGNTEAFF. Looking up the rest from reference TRBV9 and TRBJ1-1 gives the full variable domain: DSGVTQTPKHLITATGQRVTLRCSPRSGDLSVYWYQQSLDQGLQFLIQYYNGEERAKGNILERFSAQQFPDLHSELNLSSLELGDSALYFCASNRGNTEAFFGQGTRLTVV.

This clone has only one observation. The gene calls are TRBV7-2 and TRBJ2-1; D is possibly TRBD2 (5 bases). This CDR3 has 13 residues. Trimming left V 3 bases short and J 5 bases short, with 8 bases between. The V gene's germline CDR1 is SGHTA and CDR2 FQGNSA. The CDR3: CASSFERHNEQFF. CDR3 in DNA: TGTGCCAGCAGCTTTGAGCGGCACAATGAGCAGTTCTTC. The full variable domain, completed using reference TRBV7-2 and TRBJ2-1, is GAGVSQSPSNKVTEKGKDVELRCDPISGHTALYWYRQSLGQGLEFLIYFQGNSAPDKSGLPSDRFSAERTGGSVSTLTIQRTQQEDSAVYLCASSFERHNEQFFGPGTRLTVL.

The chain uses TRBV4-3 and TRBJ1-4, with TRBD1 matching 7 bases. V shed 4 bases, J shed 0 bases, and the junction held 14 bases outside the gene matches. CDR3 length equals 19 residues. CDR1 LGHNA and CDR2 YSLEER come from the germline V gene. The CDR3: CASSLFPPGQLPTNEKLFF. The CDR3 DNA reads TGCGCCAGCAGCCTTTTTCCCCCGGGACAGCTTCCAACTAATGAAAAACTGTTTTTT.

This chain connects TRBV7-3 to TRBJ1-1; D gene ambiguous. V lost 2 bases and J 8 bases, leaving 18 bases between the germline ends. Germline CDR1 is SGHTA and CDR2 is FQGTGA. This CDR3 region has 15 residues. The CDR3 DNA reads TGTGCCAGCAGCTTAGTAGGACTCACCCCAGGAGAAGCTTTCTTT. It translates to CASSLVGLTPGEAFF. The complete variable domain, with remaining parts taken from reference TRBV7-3 and TRBJ1-1, reads GAGVSQTPSNKVTEKGKYVELRCDPISGHTALYWYRQSLGQGPEFLIYFQGTGAADDSGLPNDRFFAVRPEGSVSTLKIQRTERGDSAVYLCASSLVGLTPGEAFFGQGTRLTVV.

This sequence joins TRBV6-5 and TRBJ1-5, with TRBD1 matching over 8 bases. The CDR3 is made up of 15 amino acids. The V gene's germline CDR1 is MNHEY and CDR2 SVGAGI. V trimming: 6 bases; J trimming: 4 bases; junction bases outside the gene matches: 8. CDR3 coding DNA: TGTGCCAGCAGCCCACAGGGGGGACCGAATCAGCCCCAGCATTTT. It yields the protein CASSPQGGPNQPQHF.

This clone was observed a single time. This chain uses TRBV4-1 with TRBJ2-3, with D unclear. The V end lost 3 bases, the J end lost 5 bases, and 6 bases lay between the germline ends. CDR1 and CDR2 from the germline V gene are MGHRA and YSYEKL. The CDR3 totals 12 residues. CDR3 sequence (DNA): TGCGCCAGCAGCCATATAGTAGATACGCAGTATTTT. Amino acid sequence: CASSHIVDTQYF.

DNA of the CDR3: TGTGCCAGCAGAGAGGTGGGTTTTCGTGGCTACACCTTC. It specifies CASREVGFRGYTF. This sequence joins TRBV7-9 and TRBJ1-2; no definite D call. Looked up from germline, CDR1 is SEHNR and CDR2 is FQNEAQ (reference sequence). Deletions cut 6 bases from V and 7 bases from J, with 15 bases between. This CDR3 has 13 residues.

This clone appeared a few times. The CDR3 coding sequence is TGTGCCAGCAGACCTCTAGCAGGGGGCGCGTGGGTTAATGAGCAGTTCTTC. This translates into CASRPLAGGAWVNEQFF. The chain couples TRBV27 to TRBJ2-1; TRBD1 matches 8 bases. This CDR3 contains 17 residues. From germline, CDR1 is MNHEY and CDR2 SMNVEV (reference sequence). Losses at the gene ends were 6 bases for V and 7 bases for J; bases not matched to a gene: 17.

The V call is TRBV2, the J call TRBJ1-1, with D possibly matching TRBD1 (6 bases). The CDR3 consists of 14 residues. Germline CDR1 is SNHLY and CDR2 is FYNNEI. The V end was cut by 6 bases, the J end by 8 bases, with 19 bases between. The CDR3 DNA is TGTGCCAGCAGCCCTCAAGGACTAGACAGGGAAGCTTTCTTT. Its translation: CASSPQGLDREAFF. The complete variable domain, with remaining parts taken from reference TRBV2 and TRBJ1-1, reads EPEVTQTPSHQVTQMGQEVILRCVPISNHLYFYWYRQILGQKVEFLVSFYNNEISEKSEIFDDQFSVERPDGSNFTLKIRSTKLEDSAMYFCASSPQGLDREAFFGQGTRLTVV.

The table lists this clone with a few counts. The V call is TRBV9, the J call TRBJ2-7; maybe TRBD1 (5 bases). V lost 0 bases and J lost 4, with 14 bases in between. CDR3 length: 15 residues. Per germline, CDR1 SGDLS and CDR2 YYNGEE. CDR3 amino acids: CASSVDGAGNYEQYF. Written as DNA, the CDR3 is TGTGCCAGCAGCGTAGATGGGGCCGGTAATTACGAGCAGTACTTC.

This clone was seen only once. The V gene is TRBV4-1, the J gene TRBJ1-4, with TRBD1 identical over 9 bases. Trimming cost V 5 bases and J 5 bases; bases outside gene matches: 3. The germline gives CDR1 MGHRA, CDR2 YSYEKL. The CDR3 runs 14 residues. For the CDR3, the DNA is TGCGCCAGCAGCGCCGGGACAGGGAATGAAAAACTGTTTTTT. Translating it yields CASSAGTGNEKLFF.

This chain uses TRBV6-2 or TRBV6-3 with TRBJ1-1, with 7 bases identical to TRBD1. This CDR3 region has 14 residues. After removal of 2 bases from V and 5 bases from J, the junction contained 5 bases not matched to a gene. Germline V lookup: CDR1 MNHEY, CDR2 SVGEGT. The CDR3 reads CASSYTGQSTEAFF. The CDR3 region has the DNA TGTGCCAGCAGTTACACGGGACAGTCGACTGAAGCTTTCTTT.

The V and J genes are TRBV9 and TRBJ2-5, with a weak D call TRBD1 (6 bases). Germline V CDR1 and CDR2: SGDLS, YYNGEE. Trimming took 3 bases from V and 5 from J, leaving 14 bases between them. The CDR3 runs to 14 residues. The CDR3 protein is CASSGGGSFETQYF. The CDR3, as DNA: TGTGCCAGCAGCGGAGGGGGTTCATTTGAGACCCAGTACTTC.

CDR3 region: CASSQEAVYGYTF. The CDR3 DNA reads as TGCGCCAGCAGCCAAGAGGCGGTCTATGGCTACACCTTC. The chain uses TRBV4-1 and TRBJ1-2; D unresolved. V shed 0 bases and J shed 4 bases, with 6 bases lying between them. CDR1 and CDR2 (germline): MGHRA, YSYEKL. The CDR3 extends over 13 amino acids.

The chain employs TRBV9 and TRBJ1-6; D is ambiguous. This CDR3 contains 14 residues. Trimming shortened V by 3 bases and J by 0 bases, and 4 bases separated the two germline ends. Germline CDR1 SGDLS, CDR2 YYNGEE. The CDR3 protein is CASSGISYNSPLHF. Written as DNA, the CDR3 is TGTGCCAGCAGCGGTATCTCCTATAATTCACCCCTCCACTTT.

The chain uses TRBV4-3 and TRBJ1-2, with TRBD1 as a possible D gene (5 bases). Germline CDR1 is LGHNA and CDR2 is YSLEER. The V end lost 1 base, the J end lost 7 bases, and 13 bases lay between the germline ends. This CDR3 region has 14 residues. As DNA, the CDR3 is TGCGCCAGCAGCCAAGTACCAGGGATAACTGGCTACACCTTC. Translated: CASSQVPGITGYTF.